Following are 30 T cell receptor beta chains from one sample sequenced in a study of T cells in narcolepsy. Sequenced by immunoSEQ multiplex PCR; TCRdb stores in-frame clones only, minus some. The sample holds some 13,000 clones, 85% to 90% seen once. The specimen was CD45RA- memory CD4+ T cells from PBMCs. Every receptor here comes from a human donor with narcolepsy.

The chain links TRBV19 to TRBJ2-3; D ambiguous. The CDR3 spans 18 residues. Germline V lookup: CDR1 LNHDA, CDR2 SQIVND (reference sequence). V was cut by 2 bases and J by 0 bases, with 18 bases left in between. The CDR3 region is CASSIRSIGLSSTDTQYF. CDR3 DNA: TGTGCCAGTAGTATAAGGTCGATTGGGCTGTCAAGCACAGATACGCAGTATTTT. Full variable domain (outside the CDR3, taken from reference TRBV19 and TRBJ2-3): DGGITQSPKYLFRKEGQNVTLSCEQNLNHDAMYWYRQDPGQGLRLIYYSQIVNDFQKGDIAEGYSVSREKKESFPLTVTSAQKNPTAFYLCASSIRSIGLSSTDTQYFGPGTRLTVL.

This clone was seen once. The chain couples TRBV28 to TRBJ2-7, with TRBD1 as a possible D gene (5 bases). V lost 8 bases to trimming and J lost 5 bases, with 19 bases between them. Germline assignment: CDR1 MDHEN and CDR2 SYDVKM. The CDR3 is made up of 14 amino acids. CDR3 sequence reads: CASEPPGRVNEQYF. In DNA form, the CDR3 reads TGTGCCAGCGAACCCCCAGGCAGGGTAAACGAGCAGTACTTC. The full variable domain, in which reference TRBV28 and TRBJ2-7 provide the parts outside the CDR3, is DVKVTQSSRYLVKRTGEKVFLECVQDMDHENMFWYRQDPGLGLRLIYFSYDVKMKEKGDIPEGYSVSREKKERFSLILESASTNQTSMYLCASEPPGRVNEQYFGPGTRLTVT.

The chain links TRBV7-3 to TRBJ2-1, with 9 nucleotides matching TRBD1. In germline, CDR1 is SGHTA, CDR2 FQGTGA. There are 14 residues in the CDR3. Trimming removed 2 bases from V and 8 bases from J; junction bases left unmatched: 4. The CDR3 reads CASSLAQGAYEQFF. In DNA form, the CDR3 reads TGTGCCAGCAGCTTAGCACAGGGGGCATATGAGCAGTTCTTC.

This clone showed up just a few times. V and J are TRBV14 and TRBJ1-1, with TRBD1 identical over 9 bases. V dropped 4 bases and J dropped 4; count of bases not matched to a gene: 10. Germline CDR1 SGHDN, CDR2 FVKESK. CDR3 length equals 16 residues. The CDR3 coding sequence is TGTGCCAGCAGCCGATGGACAGGGGACGGATTCACTGAAGCTTTCTTT. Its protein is CASSRWTGDGFTEAFF.

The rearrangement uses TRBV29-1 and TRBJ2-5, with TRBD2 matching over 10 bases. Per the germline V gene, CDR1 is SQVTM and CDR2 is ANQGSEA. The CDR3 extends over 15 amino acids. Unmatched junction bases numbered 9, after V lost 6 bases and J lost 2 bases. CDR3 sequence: CSVGPSGSVQETQYF. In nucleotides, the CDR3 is TGCAGCGTGGGGCCTAGCGGGAGTGTACAAGAGACCCAGTACTTC. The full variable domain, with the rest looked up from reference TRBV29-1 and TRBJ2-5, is SAVISQKPSRDICQRGTSLTIQCQVDSQVTMMFWYRQQPGQSLTLIATANQGSEATYESGFVIDKFPISRPNLTFSTLTVSNMSPEDSSIYLCSVGPSGSVQETQYFGPGTRLLVL.

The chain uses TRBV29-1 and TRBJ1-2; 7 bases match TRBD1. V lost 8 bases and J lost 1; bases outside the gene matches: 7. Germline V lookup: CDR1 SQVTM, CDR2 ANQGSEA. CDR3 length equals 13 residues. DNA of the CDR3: TGCAGCTTACGGACAGGTAGTAACTATGGCTACACCTTC. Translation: CSLRTGSNYGYTF.

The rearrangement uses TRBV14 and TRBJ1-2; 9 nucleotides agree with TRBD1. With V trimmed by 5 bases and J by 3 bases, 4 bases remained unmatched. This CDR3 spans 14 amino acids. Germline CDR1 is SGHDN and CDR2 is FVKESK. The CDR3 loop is CASSMDRGDYGYTF. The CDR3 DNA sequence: TGTGCCAGCAGCATGGACAGGGGTGACTATGGCTACACCTTC.

CDR3 protein: CASSPSGRVTGELFF. DNA of the CDR3: TGTGCCAGCAGCCCTAGCGGGAGGGTGACCGGGGAGCTGTTTTTT. The rearrangement joins TRBV7-2 to TRBJ2-2; the match to TRBD2 covers 12 bases. The CDR3 has 15 amino acids. CDR1 and CDR2 from the germline V gene are SGHTA and FQGNSA. Losses at the gene ends were 5 bases for V and 5 bases for J; bases not matched to a gene: 3.

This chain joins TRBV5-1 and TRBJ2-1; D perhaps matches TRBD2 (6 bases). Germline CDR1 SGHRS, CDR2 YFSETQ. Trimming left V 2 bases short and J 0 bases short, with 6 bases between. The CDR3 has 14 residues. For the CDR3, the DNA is TGCGCCAGCAGCTTTAGCGGCTCCTACAATGAGCAGTTCTTC. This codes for CASSFSGSYNEQFF.

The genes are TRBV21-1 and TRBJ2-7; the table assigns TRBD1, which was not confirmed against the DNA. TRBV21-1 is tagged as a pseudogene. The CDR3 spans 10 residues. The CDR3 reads CASPHYEQYF. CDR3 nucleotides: TGTGCCAGCCCCCACTACGAGCAGTACTTC.

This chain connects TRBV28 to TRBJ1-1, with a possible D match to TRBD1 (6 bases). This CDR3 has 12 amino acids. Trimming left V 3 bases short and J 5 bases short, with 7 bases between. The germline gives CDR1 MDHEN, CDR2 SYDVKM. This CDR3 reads CASSFRGTEAFF. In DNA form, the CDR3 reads TGTGCCAGCAGTTTCAGGGGAACTGAAGCTTTCTTT.

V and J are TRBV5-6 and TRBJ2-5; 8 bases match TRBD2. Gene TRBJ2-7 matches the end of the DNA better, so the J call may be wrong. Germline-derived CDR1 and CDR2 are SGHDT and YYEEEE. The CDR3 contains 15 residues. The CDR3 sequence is CASSLYQRGTYEQYF. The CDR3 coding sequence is TGTGCCAGCAGCTTGTATCAGCGGGGGACCTACGAGCAGTACTTC.

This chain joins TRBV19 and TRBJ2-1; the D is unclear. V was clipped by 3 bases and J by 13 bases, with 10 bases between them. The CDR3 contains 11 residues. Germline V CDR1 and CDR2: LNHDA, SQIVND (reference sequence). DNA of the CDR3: TGTGCCAGTAGTATTGGCCTTGAACAGTTCTTC. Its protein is CASSIGLEQFF.

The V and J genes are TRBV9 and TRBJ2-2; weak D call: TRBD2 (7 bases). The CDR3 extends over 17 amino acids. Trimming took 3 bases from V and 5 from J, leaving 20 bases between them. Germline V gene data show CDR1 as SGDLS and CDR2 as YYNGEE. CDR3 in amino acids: CASSGTGGQGRTGELFF. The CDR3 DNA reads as TGTGCCAGCAGCGGTACCGGGGGGCAGGGACGGACCGGGGAGCTGTTTTTT.

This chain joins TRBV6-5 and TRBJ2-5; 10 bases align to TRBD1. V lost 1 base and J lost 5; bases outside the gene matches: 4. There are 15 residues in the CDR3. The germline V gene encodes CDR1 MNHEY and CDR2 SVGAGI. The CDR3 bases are TGTGCCAGCAGTTACTGGGACAGGGGTTGGGAGACCCAGTACTTC. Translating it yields CASSYWDRGWETQYF.

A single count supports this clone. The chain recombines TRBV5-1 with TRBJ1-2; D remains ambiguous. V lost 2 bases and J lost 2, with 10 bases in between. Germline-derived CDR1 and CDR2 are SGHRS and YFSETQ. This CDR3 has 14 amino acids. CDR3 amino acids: CASSFGEVNYGYTF. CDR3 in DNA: TGCGCCAGCAGCTTTGGAGAGGTGAACTATGGCTACACCTTC.

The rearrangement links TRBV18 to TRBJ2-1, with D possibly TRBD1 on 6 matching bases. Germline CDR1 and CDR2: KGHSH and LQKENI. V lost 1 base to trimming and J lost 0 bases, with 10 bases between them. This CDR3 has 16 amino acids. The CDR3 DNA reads TGTGCCAGCTCACCACTGCCAGGGGTCTCCTACAATGAGCAGTTCTTC. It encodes CASSPLPGVSYNEQFF.

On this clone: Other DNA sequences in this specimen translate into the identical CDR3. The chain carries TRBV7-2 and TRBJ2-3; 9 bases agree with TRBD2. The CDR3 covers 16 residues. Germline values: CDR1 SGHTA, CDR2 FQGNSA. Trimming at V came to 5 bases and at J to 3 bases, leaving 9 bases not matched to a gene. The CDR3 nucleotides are TGTGCCAGCAGCCCGCCTAGCGGGGTTAGTACAGATACGCAGTATTTT. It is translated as CASSPPSGVSTDTQYF.

The CDR3 loop is CASSRTGYEQYF. Here the CDR3 DNA reads TGTGCCAGCAGCCGGACAGGGTACGAGCAGTACTTC. This chain connects TRBV6-5 to TRBJ2-5, with TRBD1 matching 8 bases. The DNA end is more similar to TRBJ2-7, so the J call may be wrong. CDR1 MNHEY and CDR2 SVGAGI come from the germline V gene. This CDR3 is built from 12 residues.

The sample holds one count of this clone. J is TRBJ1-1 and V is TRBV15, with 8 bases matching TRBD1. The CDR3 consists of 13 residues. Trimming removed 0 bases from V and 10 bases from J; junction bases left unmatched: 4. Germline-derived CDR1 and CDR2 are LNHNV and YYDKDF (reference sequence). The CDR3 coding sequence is TGTGCCACCAGCAGAGACTTACAGGGGGTAGCTTTCTTT. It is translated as CATSRDLQGVAFF.

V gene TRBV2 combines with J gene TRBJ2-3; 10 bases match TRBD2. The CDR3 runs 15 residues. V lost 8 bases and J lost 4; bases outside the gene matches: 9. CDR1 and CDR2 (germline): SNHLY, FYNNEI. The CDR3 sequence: CASRKGLAFSDTQYF. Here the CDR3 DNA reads TGTGCCAGCCGGAAGGGACTAGCGTTTTCAGATACGCAGTATTTT.

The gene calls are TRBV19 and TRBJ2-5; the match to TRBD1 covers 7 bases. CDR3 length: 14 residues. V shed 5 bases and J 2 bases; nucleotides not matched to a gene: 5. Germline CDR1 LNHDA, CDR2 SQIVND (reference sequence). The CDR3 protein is CASSSGQDQETQYF. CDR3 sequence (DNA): TGTGCCAGTAGTTCTGGACAGGATCAAGAGACCCAGTACTTC.

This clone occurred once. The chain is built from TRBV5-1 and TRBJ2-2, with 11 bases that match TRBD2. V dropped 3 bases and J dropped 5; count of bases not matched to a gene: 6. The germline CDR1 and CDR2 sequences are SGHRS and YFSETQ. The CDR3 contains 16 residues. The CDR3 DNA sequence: TGCGCCAGCAGCTCACTAGCGGGAGTAGGTACCGGGGAGCTGTTTTTT. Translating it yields CASSSLAGVGTGELFF.

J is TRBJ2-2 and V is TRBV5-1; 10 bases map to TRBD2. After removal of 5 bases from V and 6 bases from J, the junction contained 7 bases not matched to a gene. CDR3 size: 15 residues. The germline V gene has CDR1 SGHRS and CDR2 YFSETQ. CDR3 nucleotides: TGCGCCAGCAGGTCTAGCGGGAGTAATTCCGGGGAGCTGTTTTTT. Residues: CASRSSGSNSGELFF. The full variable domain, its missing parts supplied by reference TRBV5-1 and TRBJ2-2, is KAGVTQTPRYLIKTRGQQVTLSCSPISGHRSVSWYQQTPGQGLQFLFEYFSETQRNKGNFPGRFSGRQFSNSRSEMNVSTLELGDSALYLCASRSSGSNSGELFFGEGSRLTVL.

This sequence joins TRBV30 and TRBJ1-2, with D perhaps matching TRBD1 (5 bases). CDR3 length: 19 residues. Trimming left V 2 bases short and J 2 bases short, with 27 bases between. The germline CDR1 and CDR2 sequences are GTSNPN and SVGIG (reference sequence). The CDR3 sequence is CAWSSRINTGPLGNYGYTF. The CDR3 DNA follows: TGTGCCTGGAGTTCCCGGATTAATACAGGACCCCTAGGGAACTATGGCTACACCTTC.

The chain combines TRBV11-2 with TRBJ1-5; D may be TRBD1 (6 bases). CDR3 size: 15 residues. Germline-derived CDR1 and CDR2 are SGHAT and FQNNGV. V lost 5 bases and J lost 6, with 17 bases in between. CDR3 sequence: CASSPSGQKFQPQHF. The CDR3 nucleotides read TGTGCCAGCAGCCCGAGCGGACAGAAGTTTCAGCCCCAGCATTTT.

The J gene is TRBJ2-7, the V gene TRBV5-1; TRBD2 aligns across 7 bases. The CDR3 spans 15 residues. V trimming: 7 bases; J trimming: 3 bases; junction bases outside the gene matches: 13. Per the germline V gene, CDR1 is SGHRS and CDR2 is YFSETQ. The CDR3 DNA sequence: TGCGCCAGCCTGTCCACCGAGACGGGAGGCTACGAGCAGTACTTC. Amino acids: CASLSTETGGYEQYF.

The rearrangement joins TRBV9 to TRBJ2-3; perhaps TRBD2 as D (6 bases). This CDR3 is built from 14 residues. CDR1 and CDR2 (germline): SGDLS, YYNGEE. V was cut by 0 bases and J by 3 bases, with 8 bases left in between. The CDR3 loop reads CASSVGLATDTQYF. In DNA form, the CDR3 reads TGTGCCAGCAGCGTAGGGCTAGCGACAGATACGCAGTATTTT.

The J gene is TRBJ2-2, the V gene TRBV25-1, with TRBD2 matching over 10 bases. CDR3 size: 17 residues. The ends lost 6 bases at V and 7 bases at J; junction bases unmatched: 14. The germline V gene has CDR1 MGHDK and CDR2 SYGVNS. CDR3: CASSPSSGSARGGELFF. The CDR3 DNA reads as TGTGCCAGCAGCCCCTCTAGCGGGAGCGCCAGGGGCGGGGAGCTGTTTTTT.

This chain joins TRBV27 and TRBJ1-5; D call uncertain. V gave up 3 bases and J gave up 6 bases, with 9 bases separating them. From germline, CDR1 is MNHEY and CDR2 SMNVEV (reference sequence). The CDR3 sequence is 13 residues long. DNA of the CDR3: TGTGCCAGCAGTTTCCAGGTTTCTCAGCCCCAGCATTTT. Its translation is CASSFQVSQPQHF.